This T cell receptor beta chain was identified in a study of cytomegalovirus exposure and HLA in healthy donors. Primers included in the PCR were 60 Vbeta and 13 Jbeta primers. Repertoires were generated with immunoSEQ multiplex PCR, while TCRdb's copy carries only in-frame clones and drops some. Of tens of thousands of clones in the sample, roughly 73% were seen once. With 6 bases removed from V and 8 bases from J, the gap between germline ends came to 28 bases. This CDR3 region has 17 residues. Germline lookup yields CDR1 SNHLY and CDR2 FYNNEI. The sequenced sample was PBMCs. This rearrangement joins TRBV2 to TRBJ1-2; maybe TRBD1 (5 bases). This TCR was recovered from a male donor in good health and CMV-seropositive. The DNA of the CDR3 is TGTGCCAGCAGGGCTACAGGAGGAGGGCCCCTCTCGACCGGCTACACCTTC. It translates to CASRATGGGPLSTGYTF.